The text below deals with one TCR beta chain. Its antigen is as yet unknown. The authors reverse transcribed all of the isolated RNA, so sequencing captured expressed TCRB transcripts. Method: immunoSEQ multiplex PCR; TCRdb's copy keeps in-frame clones and lacks some. The sample comprises around 600,000 clones, 9.5% to 15% of which are singletons, and more than 0.095% rests with the top ten. Per the germline V gene, CDR1 is SGHAT and CDR2 is FQNNGV. The CDR3 totals 15 residues. Trimming took off 1 base at V and 0 bases at J, with 9 bases between the two ends. This specimen belongs to a study of beta chain features in type 1 diabetes. Whole-study findings and limits: Across all four CD4+ subsets, people with type 1 diabetes showed modestly shorter TCRB CDR3s. Type 1 diabetes patients showed fewer insertions and more deletions at VDJ junctions.

V gene TRBV11-2 combines with J gene TRBJ1-2, with a tentative D call TRBD1 (5 bases). Material: naive CD4+ T cells from blood. This TCR was sampled from a man younger than 45 with type 1 diabetes. The CDR3 DNA is TGTGCCAGCAGCTTAGGCGCCAGGGCTAACTATGGCTACACCTTC. Its translation: CASSLGARANYGYTF.